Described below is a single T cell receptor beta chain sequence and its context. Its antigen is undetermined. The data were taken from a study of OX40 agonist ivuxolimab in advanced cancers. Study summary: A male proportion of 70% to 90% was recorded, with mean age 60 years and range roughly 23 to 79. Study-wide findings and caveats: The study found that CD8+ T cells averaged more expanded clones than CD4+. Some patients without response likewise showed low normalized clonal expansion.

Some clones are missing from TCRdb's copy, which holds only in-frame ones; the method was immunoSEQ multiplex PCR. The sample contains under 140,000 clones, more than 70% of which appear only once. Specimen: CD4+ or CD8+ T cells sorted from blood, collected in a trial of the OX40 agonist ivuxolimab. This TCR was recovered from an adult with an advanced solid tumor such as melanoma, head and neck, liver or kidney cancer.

CDR3 bases: TGTGCCAGCAGCTTAGGTGGGGGGTTTCAAGAGACCCAGTACTTC. It codes for CASSLGGGFQETQYF. The V call is TRBV7-3, the J call TRBJ2-5; D is possibly TRBD2 (6 bases). The CDR3 sequence is 15 residues long. V was shortened by 2 bases and J by 2 bases, with 12 bases between the two germline ends. Germline V gives CDR1 SGHTA, CDR2 FQGTGA.